This is a list of T cell receptor beta chains from one sample in a study of spatial heterogeneity in lung cancer. TCRdb called the 5' RACE reads again in MiXCR, with one record for every CDR3 protein. The sample carries roughly 10,000 distinct CDR3 sequences, approximately 10% recorded once. Sequences were derived from lung tumor tissue, sampled at surgery. The receptors originated from a female donor with early-stage non-small cell lung cancer. CDR3s leave out the opening cysteine and the closing phenylalanine or tryptophan.

J,V,CDR3
TRBJ2-2,TRBV7-2,ASTRARETAGELF
TRBJ2-3,TRBV2,ASRRDYTDTQY
TRBJ2-5,TRBV4-1,ASSRAGEETQY
TRBJ2-3,TRBV9,ASTPFEVSSTQY
TRBJ2-3,TRBV6-5,ASRNRDRGTDTQY
TRBJ2-7,TRBV20-1,SASDNSYEQY
TRBJ1-2,TRBV5-1,ASSEVVRSDGYT
TRBJ2-4,TRBV29-1,SVGGTGFQNIQY
TRBJ2-5,TRBV7-9,ASLFSGQETQY
TRBJ2-1,TRBV24-1,ATSDSSGVLKF
TRBJ2-3,TRBV20-1,SAARTGGGDTQY
TRBJ2-3,TRBV12-3/TRBV12-4,VSSLRLAVTQY
TRBJ2-2,TRBV5-4,ASRWTSNTGELF
TRBJ2-1,TRBV20-1,SARDSPSGRDEQF
TRBJ1-5,TRBV2,ASSRDINQPQH
TRBJ2-7,TRBV7-3,ASSFGPGDRYEQY
TRBJ2-2,TRBV29-1,SVRFRTSGNTGELF
TRBJ2-5,TRBV7-9,ASSRTGGREETQY
TRBJ2-3,TRBV5-1,ASSPGQSTDTQY
TRBJ1-4,TRBV20-1,SARTGNEKLF
TRBJ2-2,TRBV2,ASRGLRTSGNTGELF
TRBJ2-5,TRBV29-1,SVSGEETQY
TRBJ2-5,TRBV7-2,ASSGLAGEETQY
TRBJ2-2,TRBV7-9,ASSSDSNTGELF
TRBJ2-4,TRBV19,ASRDSGYQNIQY
TRBJ2-6,TRBV7-8,ASSLGSGIAGANVLT
TRBJ2-3,TRBV7-2,ASSLDYLSTDTQY
TRBJ2-3,TRBV6-5,ASSERGPRTDTQY
TRBJ2-1,TRBV7-9,ASSLSVAGPYNEQF
TRBJ2-3,TRBV7-7,ASSPGTSYGGTQY
TRBJ2-5,TRBV2,ASSWYPAETQY
TRBJ2-2,TRBV7-6,ASGEQGGDTGELF
TRBJ2-1,TRBV7-9,ASSLWGSNEQF
TRBJ2-5,TRBV6-5,ASSYGGRVQETQY